The present T cell receptor beta chain was sequenced within a study of T cell responses to AZD1222 COVID-19 vaccine. In germline, CDR1 is LNHNV, CDR2 YYDKDF (reference sequence). CDR3 length: 13 amino acids. Trimming took off 5 bases at V and 2 bases at J, with 8 bases between the two ends. The table came from immunoSEQ multiplex PCR; TCRdb's copy has only in-frame clones and leaves some out. This table holds 50,000 to 60,000 clones, around 80% found once. V and J are TRBV15 and TRBJ2-3; D is unclear. Sequencing was performed on peripheral blood, taken 28 days after the second AZD1222 dose. The sequence was obtained from an adult who received the AZD1222 COVID-19 vaccine. The CDR3 loop is CATSPVNTDTQYF. Written as DNA, the CDR3 is TGTGCCACCAGCCCAGTAAACACAGATACGCAGTATTTT.